A selection of T cell receptor beta chains follows, all from one sample in a study of cytomegalovirus exposure and HLA in healthy donors. TCRdb's copy holds only in-frame clones and misses some; the assay was immunoSEQ multiplex PCR. The data show about 150,000 clones, more than 65% seen once. Source material: PBMCs. These receptors were collected from a man younger than 40 in good health and CMV-seropositive. Each CDR3 is given with its conserved first and last residue. Each record gives: D gene, V gene, clone size, J gene, CDR3 protein, CDR3 DNA. The D gene is left open where the match is weak. The size entry is marked missing in some rows and otherwise reads once, few, many or a size class.

TRBD1	TRBV5-4	-	TRBJ2-7	CASSSGTGIHEQYF	TGTGCCAGCAGCTCCGGGACAGGGATCCACGAGCAGTACTTC
-	TRBV19	-	TRBJ1-1	CASSYEGRAGTEAFF	TGTGCCAGTAGTTACGAGGGGAGGGCGGGTACTGAAGCTTTCTTT
TRBD2	TRBV5-6	-	TRBJ2-7	CASSVEGRGGRYEQYF	TGTGCCAGCAGCGTGGAAGGGCGGGGGGGAAGGTACGAGCAGTACTTC
-	TRBV25-1	-	TRBJ1-1	CASSELSGNTEAFF	TGTGCCAGCAGTGAGTTATCAGGGAACACTGAAGCTTTCTTT
TRBD1	TRBV7-6	few	TRBJ1-4	CASSPLPPGTGSNEKLFF	TGTGCCAGCAGCCCTTTACCACCCGGGACAGGTTCTAATGAAAAACTGTTTTTT
-	TRBV7-6	once	TRBJ1-1	CASSAGKNTEAFF	TGTGCCAGCAGTGCCGGGAAAAACACTGAAGCTTTCTTT
TRBD1	TRBV9	-	TRBJ1-2	CASGVGFGTDYGYTF	TGTGCCAGCGGCGTAGGTTTTGGGACAGACTATGGCTACACCTTC
TRBD1	TRBV6-1	-	TRBJ1-5	CASSGDRSNQPQHF	TGTGCCAGCAGTGGGGACAGAAGCAATCAGCCCCAGCATTTT
-	TRBV11-2	-	TRBJ2-2	CASSLGTGFTGELFF	TGTGCCAGCAGCTTAGGTACAGGGTTCACCGGGGAGCTGTTTTTT
-	TRBV19	-	TRBJ1-5	CASSISGTSSAGNQPQHF	TGTGCCAGTAGTATATCCGGGACATCATCGGCCGGCAATCAGCCCCAGCATTTT
-	TRBV4-2	-	TRBJ2-7	CASSQGTLNYEQYF	TGTGCCAGCAGCCAAGGGACACTTAACTACGAGCAGTACTTC
-	TRBV5-6	-	TRBJ2-1	CASSYYSGDYNEQFF	TGTGCCAGCAGCTATTATAGCGGAGATTACAATGAGCAGTTCTTC
TRBD2	TRBV27	few	TRBJ2-7	CASSPRGEALSYEQYF	TGTGCCAGCAGCCCCCGGGGGGAGGCCCTCTCCTACGAGCAGTACTTC
-	TRBV7-9	-	TRBJ1-1	CASSWPVNLYTEAFF	TGTGCCAGCAGCTGGCCCGTGAATCTGTACACTGAAGCTTTCTTT
-	TRBV10-3	-	TRBJ1-1	CAIGDADRANTEAFF	TGTGCCATCGGTGATGCTGACAGAGCGAACACTGAAGCTTTCTTT
-	TRBV6-1	-	TRBJ1-2	CASSLYGYGYTF	TGTGCCAGCAGCCTATATGGCTATGGCTACACCTTC
-	TRBV30	-	TRBJ1-1	CAHAYTGNTEAFF	TGTGCGCACGCCTATACAGGGAACACTGAAGCTTTCTTT
TRBD2	TRBV29-1	-	TRBJ2-3	CSVLRGALYF	TGCAGCGTTTTGCGGGGGGCCCTGTATTTT
-	TRBV4-3	-	TRBJ1-4	CASSGSRQGYEKLFF	TGCGCCAGCAGCGGCTCGCGGCAGGGGTATGAAAAACTGTTTTTT
TRBD2	TRBV4-1	once	TRBJ2-1	CASSHPRTSGRGLVEQFF	TGCGCCAGCAGCCACCCGAGGACTAGCGGGAGGGGCCTAGTTGAGCAGTTCTTC
-	TRBV29-1	-	TRBJ2-2	CSVVKGDTGELFF	TGCAGCGTTGTGAAGGGGGACACCGGGGAGCTGTTTTTT
-	TRBV9	once	TRBJ2-3	CASNLGEGWDTQYF	TGTGCCAGCAACCTAGGAGAGGGTTGGGATACGCAGTATTTT
TRBD1	TRBV27	-	TRBJ2-2	CASSVELGTANTGELFF	TGTGCCAGCAGTGTGGAACTCGGGACAGCAAACACCGGGGAGCTGTTTTTT
-	TRBV18	-	TRBJ2-3	CASSPPLPRTDTQYF	TGTGCCAGCTCACCACCACTACCACGCACAGATACGCAGTATTTT
-	TRBV15	few	TRBJ2-1	CATRSTVTDNEQFF	TGTGCCACCAGAAGTACAGTAACCGACAATGAGCAGTTCTTC
-	TRBV6-1	-	TRBJ2-7	CATKTESHEQYF	TGTGCCACAAAGACAGAGTCCCACGAGCAGTACTTC
TRBD1	TRBV5-4	-	TRBJ1-4	CASSSYLRQGGGEKLFF	TGTGCCAGCAGCTCATACTTACGACAGGGAGGTGGTGAAAAACTGTTTTTT
-	TRBV4-1	few	TRBJ1-1	CASSLSRTQNTEAFF	TGCGCCAGCAGCCTAAGCCGGACACAGAACACTGAAGCTTTCTTT
TRBD1	TRBV28	-	TRBJ2-7	CASCSRQGLHEQYF	TGTGCCAGCTGTTCAAGACAGGGTCTACACGAGCAGTACTTC
-	TRBV5-4	-	TRBJ1-2	CASTPDGRGHGYTF	TGTGCCAGCACCCCGGATGGCAGGGGTCATGGCTACACCTTC